This T cell receptor beta chain was sequenced in a study of identical twins. Broader study findings: The study found that models underestimated out-of-frame TCR alpha sharing in monozygotic twins.

This clonotype was found many times. Its target is not known. TCRdb re-called the 5' RACE reads through MiXCR, storing one row per CDR3 protein. Here the sample spans hundreds of thousands of distinct CDR3 sequences, roughly an eighth being singletons. V was trimmed by 7 bases and J by 7 bases, leaving 20 bases between them. The CDR3 covers 14 residues. Germline lookup yields CDR1 SGDLS and CDR2 YYNGEE. The data were also submitted as part of a second study, on yellow fever vaccine responses in identical twins.

The sample taken for sequencing was PBMCs. The chain combines TRBV9 with TRBJ1-1; no firm D call. This sequence originates from a woman aged 18-35 years in good health. The CDR3 spells CASALGPLPLEAFF. The CDR3 region has the DNA TGTGCCAGCGCGTTGGGTCCTCTTCCTCTTGAAGCTTTCTTT.